The rows below give T cell receptor beta chains drawn from one sample of a study of TIL therapy for anti-PD-1-resistant metastatic lung cancer. Repertoires were generated with immunoSEQ multiplex PCR, while TCRdb's copy carries only in-frame clones and drops some. Among 55,000 to 65,000 clones listed, 70% to 75% were seen once. Sequencing used blood, obtained at baseline. All receptors come from a person between 30 and 80 years old with non-small cell lung cancer. Each CDR3 is given with its conserved first and last residue. D genes are given only for firm matches. Rows may omit the clone size; those that give it use once, few, many or a size class.

d_call | j_call | v_call | clone_size | cdr3_nt | cdr3_aa
NA | TRBJ1-4 | TRBV4-3 | NA | TGCGCCAGCAGCCAAGGAGTTGCAACTAATGAAAAACTGTTTTTT | CASSQGVATNEKLFF
TRBD2 | TRBJ2-1 | TRBV19 | NA | TGTGCCAGTAGTATTCCCCTGGCCGGACTAGCGGGAGGGCCCCTACTCAATGAGCAGTTCTTC | CASSIPLAGLAGGPLLNEQFF
NA | TRBJ1-1 | TRBV6-6 | few | TGTGCCAGCAGCCTTCCTGAGCCCCCCCGCGCTTTCTTT | CASSLPEPPRAFF
NA | TRBJ1-1 | TRBV4-3 | few | TGCGCCAGCAGCCAAGCCCCGAGGGTGAACACTGAAGCTTTCTTT | CASSQAPRVNTEAFF
TRBD2 | TRBJ2-2 | TRBV19 | NA | TGTGCCAGTATCAAGGGACTAGCGGGCACCGGGGAGCTGTTTTTT | CASIKGLAGTGELFF
TRBD1 | TRBJ1-4 | TRBV18 | NA | TGTGCCAGCTCACCTGTCTCCCAGGGGGGGACAACTAATGAAAAACTGTTTTTT | CASSPVSQGGTTNEKLFF
NA | TRBJ2-6 | TRBV19 | once | TGTGCCAGTAGTACCTATCGGGGTACCCAGATCTCTGGGGCCAACGTCCTGACTTTC | CASSTYRGTQISGANVLTF
TRBD2 | TRBJ2-2 | TRBV4-1 | NA | TGCGCCAGCAGCCATAGCGGGTCCCCGAACACCGGGGAGCTGTTTTTT | CASSHSGSPNTGELFF
TRBD2 | TRBJ2-7 | TRBV7-2 | NA | TGTGCCAGCAGCTTCCAGGGACTACAATCCTACGAGCAGTACTTC | CASSFQGLQSYEQYF
TRBD2 | TRBJ2-5 | TRBV11-3 | NA | TGTGCCAGCAGCAGAGGGAGGGGTGGAGAGACCCAGTACTTC | CASSRGRGGETQYF
NA | TRBJ2-3 | TRBV7-2 | NA | TGTGCCAGCAGCCCTATGGTAGATACGCAGTATTTT | CASSPMVDTQYF
TRBD2 | TRBJ2-3 | TRBV7-9 | few | TGTGCCAGCAGCTACGGGACTAGCGGAAGCACAGATACGCAGTATTTT | CASSYGTSGSTDTQYF
NA | TRBJ2-7 | TRBV7-9 | NA | TGTGCCAGCAGCTTAATGGCACGATCCTACGAGCAGTACTTC | CASSLMARSYEQYF
TRBD1 | TRBJ2-7 | TRBV27 | NA | TGTGCCAGCAGTTTTGTGGACAGGGGCGACGAGCAGTACTTC | CASSFVDRGDEQYF
NA | TRBJ2-3 | TRBV10-3 | NA | TGTGCCATCAGTGAATTGGGGTTTAAAGGCACAGATACGCAGTATTTT | CAISELGFKGTDTQYF
NA | TRBJ2-3 | TRBV10-3 | NA | TGTGCCATCAGTGTTTTGGGGGACGCCTCTAGCACAGATACGCAGTATTTT | CAISVLGDASSTDTQYF
NA | TRBJ1-4 | TRBV11-3 | NA | TGTGCCAGCACCCCGGGGTACTATAATGAAAAACTGTTTTTT | CASTPGYYNEKLFF
NA | TRBJ2-6 | TRBV27 | NA | TGTGCCAGCAGGACAGTTTCGACTGGGGCCAACGTCCTGACTTTC | CASRTVSTGANVLTF
NA | TRBJ2-2 | TRBV9 | once | TGTGCCAGCAGCTCCCCCCATAGGGGGGGGGAGCTGTTTTTT | CASSSPHRGGELFF
TRBD1 | TRBJ2-7 | TRBV19 | NA | TGTGCCAGTAGCCCGACAGGGTGGTCGGACGAGCAGTACTTC | CASSPTGWSDEQYF
TRBD1 | TRBJ2-2 | TRBV11-3 | NA | TGTGCCAGCAGCCAAAGTAGCGGGACAGGGGTCACCGGGGAGCTGTTTTTT | CASSQSSGTGVTGELFF
NA | TRBJ1-2 | TRBV7-2 | NA | TGTGCCAGCAGCTTCTCAGGGCACTATGGCTACACCTTC | CASSFSGHYGYTF
NA | TRBJ1-2 | TRBV5-4 | once | TGTGCCAGCAGCCCGACCCTGGGGGCTGGCTACACCTTC | CASSPTLGAGYTF
NA | TRBJ1-3 | TRBV4-3 | few | TGCGCCAGCAGCCAAGAGGCTACTGGAAACACCATATATTTT | CASSQEATGNTIYF
NA | TRBJ1-5 | TRBV7-9 | few | TGTGCCAGCAGCTCCGGGGGTCAGCCCCAGCATTTT | CASSSGGQPQHF
NA | TRBJ2-7 | TRBV6-5 | NA | TGTGCCAGCACTAGGGTGCAGGGGGGTTCCTACGAGCAGTACTTC | CASTRVQGGSYEQYF
TRBD2 | TRBJ2-1 | TRBV11-3 | once | TGTGCCAGCAGCACTACTAGCGTCAGAGAGCAGTTCTTC | CASSTTSVREQFF
TRBD2 | TRBJ2-2 | TRBV13 | NA | TGTGCCAGCAGCCCTCTAGCGGGGAACACCGGGGAGCTGTTTTTT | CASSPLAGNTGELFF
NA | TRBJ1-5 | TRBV28 | NA | TGTGCCAGCAGATCCACAGGCACTAGGCCCCAGCATTTT | CASRSTGTRPQHF
NA | TRBJ1-1 | TRBV2 | NA | TGTGCCAGCAGGGAGGGGAGGGGTACTGAAGCTTTCTTT | CASREGRGTEAFF
NA | TRBJ1-5 | TRBV9 | NA | TGTGCCAGCAGCGTAGTGGAGAAAATTAGCAATCAGCCCCAGCATTTT | CASSVVEKISNQPQHF
NA | TRBJ1-1 | TRBV11-2 | few | TGTGCCAGCGGGGAGGTGAACACTGAAGCTTTCTTT | CASGEVNTEAFF
NA | TRBJ2-5 | TRBV9 | once | TGTGCCAGCAGCGTAGCGGCAGGGGTCCAACAAGAGACCCAGTACTTC | CASSVAAGVQQETQYF
NA | TRBJ1-3 | TRBV28 | NA | TGTGCCAGCAACCCTACAGGTTACTCGGATTTCCGCTCTGGAAACACCATATATTTT | CASNPTGYSDFRSGNTIYF
NA | TRBJ2-5 | TRBV20-1 | NA | TGCAGTGCAGGACAAGAGACCCAGTACTTC | CSAGQETQYF
TRBD1 | TRBJ1-4 | TRBV25-1 | NA | TGTGCCAGCAGTGAATTGGATAGACAGGGGGGAAAACTGTTTTTT | CASSELDRQGGKLFF
TRBD2 | TRBJ2-7 | TRBV18 | few | TGTGCCAGCTCACCGGCGGGGGGACGCTACGAGCAGTACTTC | CASSPAGGRYEQYF
NA | TRBJ1-6 | TRBV6-1 | NA | TGTGCCAGCAGTCCGCCGGATTCACCCCTCCACTTT | CASSPPDSPLHF
NA | TRBJ2-3 | TRBV6-5 | NA | TGTGCCAGCAGTTACTCGGGCAGGGCAGGGACAGATACGCAGTATTTT | CASSYSGRAGTDTQYF
NA | TRBJ2-3 | TRBV5-1 | NA | TGCGCCAGCAGCTCTCTTCCGGGAGCAACAGATACGCAGTATTTT | CASSSLPGATDTQYF
NA | TRBJ1-2 | TRBV9 | NA | TGTGCCAGCACCGGTGTCTCCGGCTACACCTTC | CASTGVSGYTF
TRBD2 | TRBJ2-2 | TRBV7-3 | NA | TGTGCCAGCAGCCCTACTAGCGGGACCGGGGAGCTGTTTTTT | CASSPTSGTGELFF
NA | TRBJ1-4 | TRBV28 | NA | TGTGCCAGCAGTACCGGGACTTTCATTAATGAAAAACTGTTTTTT | CASSTGTFINEKLFF
NA | TRBJ2-5 | TRBV4-1 | NA | TGCGCCAGCAGCCAGGCGGGGACAACCCAAGAGACCCAGTACTTC | CASSQAGTTQETQYF
NA | TRBJ2-1 | TRBV6-5 | NA | TGTGCCAGCAGTTATCCCGGGACCGCTCAGGGGGAGCAGTTCTTC | CASSYPGTAQGEQFF
NA | TRBJ1-1 | TRBV6-4 | NA | TGTGCCAGCAGTGAGGGCCGAAACACTGAAGCTTTCTTT | CASSEGRNTEAFF
NA | TRBJ1-2 | TRBV15 | once | TGTGCCACCTCCGGTCGGCGGGGAGGCTACACCTTC | CATSGRRGGYTF
NA | TRBJ2-7 | TRBV5-4 | NA | TGTGCCAGCAGCGTACCCGGCCCCTACGAGCAGTACTTC | CASSVPGPYEQYF